The clone carrying this T cell receptor beta chain was observed a handful of times. Germline-derived CDR1 and CDR2 are MNHEY and SVGEGT. This CDR3 is built from 15 residues. Losses at the gene ends were 0 bases for V and 5 bases for J; bases not matched to a gene: 3. This sample was taken from a study of T cells in Graves' hyperthyroidism and ophthalmopathy. TCR beta CDR3 region amplification was performed from RNA transcripts. HTBI primers drove first-round RT-PCR of the TCR CDR3. TCRdb re-analysed the multiplex PCR reads in MiXCR, keeping a single row per CDR3 protein. The data contain a few hundred thousand distinct CDR3 sequences, 15% to 18% of them singletons. Diagnostic assessment was based on clinical symptoms, serum thyroxine and TRAb, thyroid ultrasound and orbital computed tomography.

Source material: blood. The receptor was derived from a woman between 25 and 40 years old with Graves' hyperthyroidism. The chain joins TRBV6-2 or TRBV6-3 to TRBJ1-1; 10 nucleotides align to TRBD1. In DNA form, the CDR3 reads TGTGCCAGCAGTTACTCGGACAGGGGGAGGACTGAAGCTTTCTTT. This sequence encodes CASSYSDRGRTEAFF.